One sample yielded the 25 T cell receptor beta chains listed below, sequenced in a study of T cells in Graves' hyperthyroidism and ophthalmopathy. Amplified TCR beta CDR3 regions derived from RNA transcripts. HTBI primers were the set used in a first-round RT-PCR of the TCR CDR3. A single record per CDR3 protein comes from TCRdb applying MiXCR to the multiplex PCR reads. The sample includes about 700,000 distinct CDR3 sequences, 45% seen only once; the top ten take about 7.7%. The sequenced sample consisted of peripheral blood or thyroid tissue (not recorded which). The source is an adult man with Graves' disease, either hyperthyroidism or ophthalmopathy (not recorded which).

This rearrangement joins TRBV7-8 to TRBJ2-7; 13 nucleotides agree with TRBD2. V lost 2 bases and J lost 2; bases outside the gene matches: 3. CDR1 is SGHVS, CDR2 FQNEAQ, per germline. The CDR3 length is 16 residues. The CDR3 region is CASSLSGTSGAYEQYF. The CDR3 DNA reads TGTGCCAGCAGCTTAAGCGGGACTAGCGGGGCCTACGAGCAGTACTTC.

As to this clonotype: One end of the junction varies from germline; a read error may be responsible. V usage is TRBV29-1 and J usage is TRBJ2-2, with 9 bases that match TRBD1. This CDR3 region has 16 residues. Germline CDR1 is SQVTM and CDR2 is ANQGSEA. Here the CDR3 DNA reads TGCAGCGTTGAGTGGGACAGGGCCCCGAACACTGGGGAGCTGTTTTTT. The encoded protein is CSVEWDRAPNTGELFF.

V gene TRBV5-6 combines with J gene TRBJ1-5; D is perhaps TRBD1 (5 bases). The CDR3 has 16 residues. V lost 4 bases to trimming and J lost 4 bases, with 18 bases between them. Germline loops: CDR1 SGHDT, CDR2 YYEEEE. The CDR3 is CASSNWGLQVNQPQHF. The CDR3 nucleotides are TGTGCCAGCAGCAATTGGGGACTTCAAGTTAATCAGCCCCAGCATTTT.

The rearrangement uses TRBV11-3 and TRBJ1-1; D possibly corresponds to TRBD1 (6 bases). Germline lookup yields CDR1 SGHNT and CDR2 YENEEA. Between the trimmed V and J ends, which lost 3 bases and 6 bases, there was a span of 11 bases. The CDR3 sequence is 13 residues long. CDR3 DNA sequence: TGTGCCAGCAGCTTGAACAGGGCCCCTGAAGCTTTCTTT. It is translated as CASSLNRAPEAFF. Combining the CDR3 with reference TRBV11-3 and TRBJ1-1 gives the whole variable domain EAGVVQSPRYKIIEKKQPVAFWCNPISGHNTLYWYLQNLGQGPELLIRYENEEAVDDSQLPKDRFSAERLKGVDSTLKIQPAELGDSAVYLCASSLNRAPEAFFGQGTRLTVV.

This clonotype was counted many times. The chain couples TRBV19 to TRBJ1-5; the D gene is possibly TRBD1 (5 bases). The germline V and J ends were trimmed by 5 bases and 2 bases, with 13 bases remaining between them. CDR3 length equals 15 residues. Germline CDR1 LNHDA, CDR2 SQIVND (reference sequence). The chain's CDR3 is CASSLGGLGNQPQHF. CDR3 bases: TGTGCCAGTAGTTTGGGGGGTCTCGGCAATCAGCCCCAGCATTTT.

There are a few counts of this clonotype. The chain is built from TRBV19 and TRBJ2-7; tentatively, D is TRBD2 (5 bases). The CDR3 runs 13 residues. Trimming stripped 5 bases from V and 6 bases from J, with 14 bases between. Per germline, CDR1 LNHDA and CDR2 SQIVND (reference sequence). In DNA form, the CDR3 reads TGTGCCAGTAGTCCCCGACTAAAGGGCGAGCAGTACTTC. Amino acid sequence: CASSPRLKGEQYF.

The count of this clonotype is one. The chain recombines TRBV29-1 with TRBJ1-3; D might be TRBD1 (6 bases). Germline V gene lookup returns CDR1 SQVTM and CDR2 ANQGSEA. CDR3 length: 12 amino acids. The V end was cut by 8 bases, the J end by 3 bases, with 11 bases between. The CDR3 DNA is TGCAGCTTAACAGGGATTGGAAACACCATATATTTT. It encodes CSLTGIGNTIYF.

As for this clonotype: With a much larger clone just one base away, this may be a read error. This chain connects TRBV2 to TRBJ2-7; 7 positions agree with TRBD1. Per germline, CDR1 SNHLY and CDR2 FYNNEI. This CDR3 comprises 14 residues. Trimming removed 5 bases from V and 3 bases from J; junction bases left unmatched: 7. CDR3 amino acids: CASSQTGQNYEQYF. Written as DNA, the CDR3 is TGTGCCAGCAGTCAGACGGGACAGAACTACGAGCAGTACTTC.

The CDR3 DNA reads TGTGCCAGCAGTGAATATTGGGGGCTGAGTGGGGCCAACGTCCTGACTTTC. Its protein is CASSEYWGLSGANVLTF. The rearrangement links TRBV6-1 to TRBJ2-6; TRBD1 is a possible D gene (6 bases). CDR1 and CDR2 (germline): MNHNS, SASEGT. V shed 2 bases and J shed 3 bases, with 14 bases lying between them. The CDR3 runs to 17 residues.

V gene TRBV2 combines with J gene TRBJ1-4; D remains unclear. The CDR3 totals 12 residues. Germline CDR1 reads SNHLY; CDR2 reads FYNNEI. The V end was cut by 6 bases, the J end by 8 bases, with 10 bases between. The DNA for the CDR3 is TGTGCCAGCAGGGACGAGCGGGAAAAACTGTTTTTT. Translation gives CASRDEREKLFF. The full variable domain, with the rest looked up from reference TRBV2 and TRBJ1-4, is EPEVTQTPSHQVTQMGQEVILRCVPISNHLYFYWYRQILGQKVEFLVSFYNNEISEKSEIFDDQFSVERPDGSNFTLKIRSTKLEDSAMYFCASRDEREKLFFGSGTQLSVL.

The table lists this clonotype with many counts. The genes are TRBV2 and TRBJ1-5; no definite D call. The V gene lost 6 bases and the J gene lost 4 bases, with 16 bases spanning the gap. CDR1 and CDR2 from the germline V gene are SNHLY and FYNNEI. The CDR3 extends over 15 amino acids. The CDR3 sequence is CASRRDKPGNQPQHF. The CDR3 nucleotides are TGTGCCAGCAGACGAGACAAGCCAGGTAATCAGCCCCAGCATTTT.

The rearrangement uses TRBV14 and TRBJ1-1; tentatively, D is TRBD1 (5 bases). V lost 0 bases and J lost 5, with 13 bases in between. The CDR3 extends over 15 amino acids. The germline V gene has CDR1 SGHDN and CDR2 FVKESK. The CDR3 sequence: CASSQDAGGRTEAFF. The CDR3 coding sequence is TGTGCCAGCAGCCAAGATGCCGGGGGACGTACTGAAGCTTTCTTT.

This clonotype was recorded once. The junction and the germline gene differ at one end; a read error may be behind it. CDR3 sequence: CASSLNPRGGLLF. In DNA form, the CDR3 reads TGTGCCAGCAGTCTAAACCCCAGAGGGGGCCTTCTATTT. This chain uses TRBV7-3 with TRBJ1-6; 7 bases map to TRBD1. CDR1 is SGHTA and CDR2 is FQGTGA in the germline V gene. The CDR3 has 13 amino acids.

This clonotype was recorded once. This chain connects TRBV7-2 to TRBJ2-5; 11 bases fit TRBD1. J gave up 4 bases and V 5 bases, and 6 bases lay outside the gene matches. This CDR3 comprises 15 residues. Germline values: CDR1 SGHTA, CDR2 FQGNSA. CDR3 in DNA: TGTGCCAGCAGCGGCGGACAGGGGGCGCGAGAGACCCAGTACTTC. Translating gives CASSGGQGARETQYF.

J is TRBJ1-1 and V is TRBV20-1, with D perhaps TRBD1 (5 bases). V lost 4 bases and J 1 base, leaving 13 bases between the germline ends. Germline assignment: CDR1 DFQATT and CDR2 SNEGSKA (reference sequence). The CDR3 spans 14 residues. The CDR3 DNA reads TGCAGTGCTACCAATCCAGGGCAGAACACTGAAGCTTTCTTT. It encodes CSATNPGQNTEAFF.

This clonotype was seen at least ten times. This chain joins TRBV24-1 and TRBJ1-2; unclear D gene. This CDR3 is 13 amino acids long. CDR1 and CDR2 from the germline V gene are KGHDR and SFDVKD. V lost 4 bases to trimming and J lost 5 bases, with 10 bases between them. DNA for the CDR3: TGTGCCACCAGTGACTCGGGTCTTTATGGCTACACCTTC. This codes for CATSDSGLYGYTF.

The V call is TRBV11-2, the J call TRBJ1-1; D not certain. Germline V CDR1 and CDR2: SGHAT, FQNNGV. The CDR3 totals 14 residues. Trimming shortened V by 5 bases and J by 11 bases, and 21 bases separated the two germline ends. The CDR3 region is CASSALTVLIGAFF. The CDR3 nucleotides read TGTGCCAGCAGCGCACTGACTGTCCTTATTGGGGCTTTCTTT.

The chain recombines TRBV2 with TRBJ2-5, with 11 bases fitting TRBD2. This CDR3 region has 16 residues. CDR1 is SNHLY and CDR2 is FYNNEI in the germline V gene. The V gene end was trimmed by 3 bases and the J gene end by 0 bases; junction bases not matched to a gene: 3. CDR3 sequence (DNA): TGTGCCAGCAGTGAGGCGGGACTAGCGGACCAAGAGACCCAGTACTTC. Translated: CASSEAGLADQETQYF.

Regarding this clonotype: Since the CDR3 does not end with the conserved phenylalanine or tryptophan, this likely comes from a read error. The chain combines TRBV20-1 with TRBJ1-1; D remains unclear. V lost 1 base and J lost 0, with 9 bases in between. The CDR3 has 14 amino acids. Germline V CDR1 and CDR2: DFQATT, SNEGSKA (reference sequence). The CDR3 DNA follows: TGCAGTGCTAGAGGCCAGCTCATGAACACTGAAGCTTTCCTT. Translated, it gives CSARGQLMNTEAFL.

As regards this clonotype: One end of the junction varies from germline; a read error may be responsible. The V call is TRBV24-1, the J call TRBJ2-7; D remains unclear. This CDR3 comprises 12 residues. Germline CDR1 KGHDR, CDR2 SFDVKD. The CDR3 coding sequence is TGTGCCAACAGTGACGGCGCCCAAGAGCAGTACTTC. Protein sequence: CANSDGAQEQYF.

V gene TRBV10-2 combines with J gene TRBJ2-7, with 10 bases identical to TRBD1. Trimming at V came to 6 bases and at J to 1 base, leaving 6 bases not matched to a gene. This CDR3 spans 15 amino acids. Germline lookup yields CDR1 WSHSY and CDR2 SAAADI. CDR3 loop: CASRIGQGDSYEQYF. In nucleotides, the CDR3 is TGCGCCAGCAGGATCGGACAGGGGGATTCCTACGAGCAGTACTTC.

This chain connects TRBV5-1 to TRBJ2-7; TRBD1 is a possible D gene (6 bases). V was shortened by 2 bases and J by 1 base, with 10 bases between the two germline ends. Germline-derived CDR1 and CDR2 are SGHRS and YFSETQ. The CDR3 runs to 14 residues. In DNA form, the CDR3 reads TGCGCCAGCAGCTTCGAGGGGGTATCCTACGAGCAGTACTTC. Translated, it gives CASSFEGVSYEQYF.

Written as DNA, the CDR3 is TGCGCCAGCAGCTTGAGGCAGAGATCCTCTGGAAACACCATATATTTT. This codes for CASSLRQRSSGNTIYF. This chain connects TRBV5-1 to TRBJ1-3, with D uncertain. Germline CDR1 reads SGHRS; CDR2 reads YFSETQ. V was cut by 1 base and J by 0 bases, with 11 bases left in between. CDR3 length equals 16 residues.

The count of this clonotype is one. The chain carries TRBV12-3 or TRBV12-4 and TRBJ1-1, with D maybe TRBD1 (6 bases). V was cut by 3 bases and J by 5 bases, with 13 bases left in between. The CDR3 runs to 14 residues. CDR3 sequence reads: CASSFEGVGTEAFF. In DNA form, the CDR3 reads TGTGCCAGCAGTTTCGAGGGGGTTGGGACTGAAGCTTTCTTT.

This clonotype was counted a few times. The genes are TRBV19 and TRBJ1-2; D call uncertain. Trimming removed 4 bases from V and 4 bases from J, with 13 bases in between. The CDR3 is 14 amino acids. Germline V gene lookup returns CDR1 LNHDA and CDR2 SQIVND (reference sequence). The chain's CDR3 is CASSTTTRSYGYTF. DNA of the CDR3: TGTGCCAGTAGTACGACCACCAGGAGCTATGGCTACACCTTC.